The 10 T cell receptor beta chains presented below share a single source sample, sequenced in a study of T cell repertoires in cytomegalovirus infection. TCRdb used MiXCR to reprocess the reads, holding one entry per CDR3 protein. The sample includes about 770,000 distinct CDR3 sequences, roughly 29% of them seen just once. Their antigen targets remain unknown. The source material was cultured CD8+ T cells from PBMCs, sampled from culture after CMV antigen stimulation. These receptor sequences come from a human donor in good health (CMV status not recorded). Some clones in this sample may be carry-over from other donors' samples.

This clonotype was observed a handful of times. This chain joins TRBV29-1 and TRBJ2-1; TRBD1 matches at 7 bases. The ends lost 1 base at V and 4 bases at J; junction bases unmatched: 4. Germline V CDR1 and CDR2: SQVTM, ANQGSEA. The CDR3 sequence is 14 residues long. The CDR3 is CSVEGDSVYNEQFF. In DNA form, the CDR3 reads TGCAGCGTTGAAGGGGACAGTGTATACAATGAGCAGTTCTTC.

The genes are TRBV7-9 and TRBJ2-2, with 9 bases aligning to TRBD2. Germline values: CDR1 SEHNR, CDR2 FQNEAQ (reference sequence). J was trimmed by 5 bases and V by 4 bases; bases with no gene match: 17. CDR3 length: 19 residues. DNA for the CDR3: TGTGCCAGCAGCTCTAGACGATTAGCGGGGGCATCGGAAACCGGGGAGCTGTTTTTT. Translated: CASSSRRLAGASETGELFF.

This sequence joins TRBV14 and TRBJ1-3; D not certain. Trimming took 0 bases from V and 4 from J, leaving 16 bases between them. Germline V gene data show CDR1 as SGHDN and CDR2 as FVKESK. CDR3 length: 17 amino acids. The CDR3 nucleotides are TGTGCCAGCAGCCAAGATGGGGTCAGGTACAGCGGAAACACCATATATTTT. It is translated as CASSQDGVRYSGNTIYF.

The CDR3, as DNA: TGTGCCAGCAGTTTCGCACAGGGAAACTACGAGCAGTACTTC. Its translation is CASSFAQGNYEQYF. The gene calls are TRBV27 and TRBJ2-7, with D perhaps matching TRBD1 (6 bases). The V gene's germline CDR1 is MNHEY and CDR2 SMNVEV (reference sequence). Trimming removed 3 bases at V and 3 bases at J, with 12 bases between. CDR3 length: 14 amino acids.

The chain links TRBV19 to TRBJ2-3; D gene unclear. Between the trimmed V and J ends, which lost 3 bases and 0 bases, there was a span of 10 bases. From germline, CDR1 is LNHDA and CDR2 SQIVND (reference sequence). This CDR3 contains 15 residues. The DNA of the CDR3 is TGTGCCAGTAGTATTGGGTATTCTAGCACAGATACGCAGTATTTT. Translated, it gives CASSIGYSSTDTQYF.

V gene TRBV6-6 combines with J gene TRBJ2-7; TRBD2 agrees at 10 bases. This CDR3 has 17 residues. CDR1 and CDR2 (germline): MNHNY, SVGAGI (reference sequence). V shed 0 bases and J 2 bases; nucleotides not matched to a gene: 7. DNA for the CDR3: TGTGCCAGCAGTTACTCGCCTAGCGGGGGCCATCCCTACGAGCAGTACGTC. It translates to CASSYSPSGGHPYEQYV.

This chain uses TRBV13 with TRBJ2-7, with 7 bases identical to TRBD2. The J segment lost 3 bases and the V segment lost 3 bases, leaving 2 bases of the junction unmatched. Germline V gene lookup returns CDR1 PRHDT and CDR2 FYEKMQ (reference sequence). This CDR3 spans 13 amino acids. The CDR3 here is CASSFGGIYEQYF. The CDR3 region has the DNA TGTGCCAGCAGCTTCGGGGGGATCTACGAGCAGTACTTC.

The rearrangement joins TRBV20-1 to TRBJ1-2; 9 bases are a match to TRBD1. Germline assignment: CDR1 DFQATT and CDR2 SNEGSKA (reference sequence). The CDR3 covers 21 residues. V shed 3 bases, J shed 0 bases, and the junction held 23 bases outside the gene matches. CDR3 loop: CSARSDRGAEVWGTSNYGYTF. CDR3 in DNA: TGCAGTGCTAGGAGTGACAGGGGGGCTGAAGTATGGGGGACTTCTAACTATGGCTACACCTTC.

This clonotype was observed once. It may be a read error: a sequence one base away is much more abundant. The CDR3 DNA reads TGTGCCAGCAGCTTACCGGGTGCGAATGATAAACTGTTTTTT. Amino acid sequence: CASSLPGANDKLFF. The chain employs TRBV7-6 and TRBJ1-4; D gene ambiguous. CDR1 SGHVS and CDR2 FNYEAQ come from the germline V gene. The CDR3 length is 14 residues.

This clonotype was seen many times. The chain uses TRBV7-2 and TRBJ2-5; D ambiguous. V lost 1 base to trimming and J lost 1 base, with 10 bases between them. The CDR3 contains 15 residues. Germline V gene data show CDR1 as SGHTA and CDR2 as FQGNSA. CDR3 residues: CASSLGAATQETQYF. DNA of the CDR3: TGTGCCAGCAGCTTAGGGGCGGCAACCCAAGAGACCCAGTACTTC.